This T cell receptor (beta chain) appears in the sequencing data of a study of T cell responses to AZD1222 COVID-19 vaccine. V was clipped by 5 bases and J by 2 bases, with 17 bases between them. Per the germline V gene, CDR1 is SGHTA and CDR2 is FQGTGA. This CDR3 contains 16 residues. Sequenced by immunoSEQ multiplex PCR; TCRdb stores in-frame clones only, minus some. Seen here are about 120,000 clones, approximately 93% observed once, and the top ten hold 2.5% to 3.5%. The chain is built from TRBV7-3 and TRBJ2-3; D is undetermined. The sequence derives from an adult in good health. The specimen comprised peripheral blood, sampled on day 0 of AZD1222 vaccination. CDR3 region: CASSPRGVMLTDTQYF. Here the CDR3 DNA reads TGTGCCAGCAGCCCCCGCGGAGTTATGCTCACAGATACGCAGTATTTT.